The 13 T cell receptor beta chains below were found in one sample sequenced in a study of T cell changes during pregnancy in multiple sclerosis. Sequenced by immunoSEQ multiplex PCR; TCRdb stores in-frame clones only, minus some. The sample lists more than 15,000 clones; about 89% were seen once. The sample in question was CD8+ T cells from peripheral blood mononuclear cells, obtained in the third trimester of pregnancy. All receptors come from a female donor in good health, enrolled as a control in a pregnancy study.

V is TRBV10-3 and J is TRBJ2-3; D not resolved. The CDR3 runs 13 residues. Trimming cost V 2 bases and J 4 bases, with 7 bases left between them. Germline-derived CDR1 and CDR2 are ENHRY and SYGVKD. CDR3 in amino acids: CAISEGQPDTQYF. CDR3 bases: TGTGCCATCAGTGAGGGGCAGCCAGATACGCAGTATTTT.

The chain employs TRBV4-1 and TRBJ2-7; D might be TRBD2 (6 bases). V was clipped by 6 bases and J by 1 base, with 7 bases between them. There are 12 residues in the CDR3. CDR1 is MGHRA and CDR2 is YSYEKL in the germline V gene. CDR3 protein: CASSAGSYEQYF. The CDR3 DNA reads as TGCGCCAGCAGTGCGGGGTCCTACGAGCAGTACTTC.

The chain links TRBV5-1 to TRBJ2-3; a weak D match, TRBD1 (5 bases). V was pared by 0 bases and J by 8 bases, with 13 bases between. There are 14 residues in the CDR3. Germline V CDR1 and CDR2: SGHRS, YFSETQ. CDR3 nucleotides: TGCGCCAGCAGCTTGGCACAGGACCCGGGTACGCAGTATTTT. This gives the protein CASSLAQDPGTQYF.

The J gene is TRBJ2-7, the V gene TRBV27; no clear D gene. The CDR3 extends over 12 amino acids. The V end lost 6 bases, the J end lost 2 bases, and 8 bases lay between the germline ends. From germline, CDR1 is MNHEY and CDR2 SMNVEV (reference sequence). For the CDR3, the DNA is TGTGCCAGCAGCCAATCCACCTACGAGCAGTACTTC. This sequence encodes CASSQSTYEQYF.

The V gene is TRBV28, the J gene TRBJ2-7; no clear D gene. The CDR3 is 13 amino acids. Trimming pared 5 bases from V and 5 bases from J, leaving 13 bases between. The germline gives CDR1 MDHEN, CDR2 SYDVKM. The CDR3 spells CASSPLTQHEQYF. DNA of the CDR3: TGTGCCAGCAGTCCCCTCACACAGCACGAGCAGTACTTC.

V usage is TRBV6-5 and J usage is TRBJ2-7; a possible D gene is TRBD1 (6 bases). This CDR3 is 15 amino acids long. V shed 4 bases and J shed 4 bases, with 17 bases lying between them. Germline CDR1 reads MNHEY; CDR2 reads SVGAGI. The chain's CDR3 is CASSSRSDSQYEQYF. The CDR3 DNA is TGTGCCAGCAGTTCGCGTTCGGACAGCCAGTACGAGCAGTACTTC.

In this sample, this clone turned up once. The rearrangement links TRBV27 to TRBJ1-5; TRBD1 is a possible D gene (6 bases). The CDR3 has 15 amino acids. Between the trimmed V and J ends, which lost 4 bases and 0 bases, there was a span of 10 bases. Germline V gives CDR1 MNHEY, CDR2 SMNVEV (reference sequence). CDR3: CASSSAGDSNQPQHF. The CDR3 DNA reads as TGTGCCAGCAGTTCCGCAGGGGATAGCAATCAGCCCCAGCATTTT.

By share, this clone counts as medium-sized. The chain joins TRBV19 to TRBJ2-1; 9 positions agree with TRBD1. Germline lookup yields CDR1 LNHDA and CDR2 SQIVND (reference sequence). V was clipped by 3 bases and J by 4 bases; unmatched bases: 1. The CDR3 is made up of 14 amino acids. CDR3 region: CASSMGTGYNEQFF. CDR3 DNA: TGTGCCAGTAGTATGGGGACAGGGTACAATGAGCAGTTCTTC.

The genes are TRBV4-2 and TRBJ2-1, with 9 bases identical to TRBD2. J gave up 9 bases and V 0 bases, and 9 bases lay outside the gene matches. Germline CDR1 LGHNA, CDR2 YNFKEQ. The CDR3 sequence is 16 residues long. The CDR3: CASSQEALAGTGEQFF. The DNA of the CDR3 is TGTGCCAGCAGCCAAGAGGCGCTAGCGGGAACGGGTGAGCAGTTCTTC.

The rearrangement joins TRBV15 to TRBJ2-5, with TRBD2 as a possible D gene (7 bases). The CDR3 totals 14 residues. The germline V gene has CDR1 LNHNV and CDR2 YYDKDF (reference sequence). Trimming shortened V by 3 bases and J by 5 bases, and 13 bases separated the two germline ends. The DNA for the CDR3 is TGTGCCACCAGCAGCAGGGGACTAAGTGAGACCCAGTACTTC. It is translated as CATSSRGLSETQYF.

This rearrangement joins TRBV4-2 to TRBJ2-7; 9 nucleotides match TRBD1. This CDR3 is 13 amino acids long. Germline V gives CDR1 LGHNA, CDR2 YNFKEQ. V gave up 5 bases and J gave up 6 bases; unmatched junction bases: 5. CDR3 DNA: TGTGCCAGCAGCAGGGACAGGGAGGGCGAGCAGTACTTC. Translated, it gives CASSRDREGEQYF.

The chain carries TRBV4-1 and TRBJ2-5, with a weak D call TRBD1 (5 bases). The germline CDR1 and CDR2 sequences are MGHRA and YSYEKL. The CDR3 covers 16 residues. V dropped 1 base and J dropped 1 base, with 13 bases sitting between them. Written as DNA, the CDR3 is TGCGCCAGCAGCCAAGGGTCAGGCGACAGCCAAGAGACCCAGTACTTC. It yields the protein CASSQGSGDSQETQYF.

The table lists this clone with a count of one. The genes are TRBV5-1 and TRBJ2-6; D may be TRBD1 (5 bases). The CDR3 length is 15 residues. Trimming removed 0 bases from V and 3 bases from J, with 7 bases in between. Germline CDR1 and CDR2: SGHRS and YFSETQ. The CDR3 is CASSLAQGGANVLTF. The CDR3 DNA follows: TGCGCCAGCAGCTTGGCTCAGGGTGGGGCCAACGTCCTGACTTTC.